The 20 T cell receptor beta chains below were found in one sample sequenced in a study of T cells after yellow fever vaccination. TCRdb independently ran MiXCR on the 5' RACE reads; one entry per CDR3 protein. The sample carries approximately 300,000 distinct CDR3 sequences, around 11% recorded once. The sample consisted of CD4+ T cells sorted from PBMCs, taken 45 days after the yellow fever booster vaccination. These receptor sequences come from a young man who received the YFV17D yellow fever vaccine.

This chain connects TRBV12-3 or TRBV12-4 to TRBJ1-6; TRBD1 is a possible D gene (6 bases). The germline V and J ends were trimmed by 3 bases and 10 bases, with 16 bases remaining between them. The CDR3 is 15 residues long. CDR3 DNA: TGTGCCAGCAGTTTCCGGGGGCCGGGGGAATCACCCCTCCACTTT. As protein: CASSFRGPGESPLHF.

At least ten counts were recorded for this clonotype. The chain carries TRBV29-1 and TRBJ1-2; D ambiguous. CDR3 length: 14 amino acids. The germline V gene encodes CDR1 SQVTM and CDR2 ANQGSEA. Trimming pared 0 bases from V and 2 bases from J, leaving 10 bases between. The CDR3 sequence: CSVEDSEANYGYTF. CDR3 DNA: TGCAGCGTTGAAGATAGCGAGGCCAACTATGGCTACACCTTC.

The sample holds a few counts of this clonotype. The chain recombines TRBV25-1 with TRBJ1-4, with TRBD1 identical over 8 bases. Unmatched junction bases numbered 5, after V lost 1 base and J lost 7 bases. CDR1 is MGHDK, CDR2 SYGVNS, per germline. This CDR3 has 15 amino acids. The chain's CDR3 is CASSESQGAGEKLFF. DNA of the CDR3: TGTGCCAGCAGTGAATCTCAGGGGGCCGGTGAAAAACTGTTTTTT.

This clonotype was seen only a few times. The CDR3, as DNA: TGTGCCAGCAAGAGAGGGACAGGGCAATCCTACGAGCAGTACGTC. Amino acid sequence: CASKRGTGQSYEQYV. This chain uses TRBV6-5 with TRBJ2-7, with 9 bases matching TRBD1. This CDR3 is 15 amino acids long. V dropped 7 bases and J dropped 1; count of bases not matched to a gene: 8. Germline lookup yields CDR1 MNHEY and CDR2 SVGAGI.

This clonotype showed up just a few times. CDR3 in amino acids: CSVATDTQYF. The DNA for the CDR3 is TGCAGCGTTGCCACAGATACGCAGTATTTT. The V gene is TRBV29-1, the J gene TRBJ2-3, with D hard to call. CDR3 length equals 10 residues. Per germline, CDR1 SQVTM and CDR2 ANQGSEA. Trimming cost V 4 bases and J 2 bases, with 1 base left between them.

The sample holds a few counts of this clonotype. This sequence joins TRBV18 and TRBJ1-5; D unresolved. Germline V lookup: CDR1 KGHSH, CDR2 LQKENI. The CDR3 length is 14 residues. V was cut by 3 bases and J by 4 bases, with 10 bases left in between. The CDR3 reads CASSPKYSNQPQHF. Here the CDR3 DNA reads TGTGCCAGCTCACCGAAGTATAGTAATCAGCCCCAGCATTTT.

This clonotype was counted ten times or more. The J gene is TRBJ2-7, the V gene TRBV7-6; 7 nucleotides align to TRBD1. V dropped 5 bases and J dropped 3; count of bases not matched to a gene: 4. The germline V gene has CDR1 SGHVS and CDR2 FNYEAQ. The CDR3 has 13 residues. The CDR3 DNA follows: TGTGCCAGCAGCCGGACAGGCGTCTACGAGCAGTACTTC. It specifies CASSRTGVYEQYF.

This clonotype has just a few counts. The DNA of the CDR3 is TGCGCCAGCAGCCTCGGACTAGCGGGGCGGGGGACCCAGTACTTC. Its protein is CASSLGLAGRGTQYF. The chain has TRBV5-1 and TRBJ2-5; 12 bases line up with TRBD2. The CDR3 consists of 15 residues. CDR1 SGHRS and CDR2 YFSETQ come from the germline V gene. V lost 4 bases, J lost 7 bases, and 8 bases stayed unmatched.

The V and J genes are TRBV20-1 and TRBJ2-5; unclear D gene. Trimming shortened V by 4 bases and J by 2 bases, and 14 bases separated the two germline ends. The CDR3 is 14 amino acids. Germline values: CDR1 DFQATT, CDR2 SNEGSKA (reference sequence). This chain's CDR3 is CSANAASRQETQYF. The CDR3 region has the DNA TGCAGTGCTAACGCCGCCTCCAGACAAGAGACCCAGTACTTC.

The chain recombines TRBV28 with TRBJ2-7; possibly TRBD2 for D (7 bases). CDR1 and CDR2 from the germline V gene are MDHEN and SYDVKM. Trimming left V 6 bases short and J 4 bases short, with 13 bases between. The CDR3 has 13 amino acids. CDR3 loop: CASREGGGYEQYV. The CDR3 DNA follows: TGTGCCAGCAGGGAAGGGGGGGGATACGAGCAGTACGTC.

This clonotype was seen a handful of times. The V call is TRBV7-2, the J call TRBJ2-5, with no clear D. Germline CDR1 and CDR2: SGHTA and FQGNSA. This CDR3 contains 16 residues. Trimming left V 1 base short and J 0 bases short, with 12 bases between. CDR3 DNA: TGTGCCAGCAGCTTAGTTCCAGGATCTCACCAAGAGACCCAGTACTTC. It codes for CASSLVPGSHQETQYF.

This clonotype was seen a few times. The chain links TRBV4-1 to TRBJ2-3; 8 bases are shared with TRBD2. From germline, CDR1 is MGHRA and CDR2 YSYEKL. CDR3 length: 16 residues. V lost 0 bases and J lost 2; bases outside the gene matches: 4. The CDR3 DNA reads TGCGCCAGCAGCCAAGAGGGCGGGGGGACCACAGATACGCAGTATTTT. As protein: CASSQEGGGTTDTQYF.

This clonotype was picked up many times. The J gene is TRBJ1-4, the V gene TRBV20-1; 10 nucleotides agree with TRBD1. The V and J ends lost 3 bases and 8 bases, in that order; junction bases with no gene match: 3. The V gene's germline CDR1 is DFQATT and CDR2 SNEGSKA (reference sequence). This CDR3 has 13 residues. DNA of the CDR3: TGCAGTGCTAGGCCGGACAGGGGGGAAAAACTGTTTTTT. Translation: CSARPDRGEKLFF.

In its sample, this clonotype was seen many times. This chain uses TRBV7-2 with TRBJ1-4; no clear D. The CDR3 has 14 amino acids. Trimming pared 4 bases from V and 3 bases from J, leaving 9 bases between. CDR1 and CDR2 (germline): SGHTA, FQGNSA. CDR3 amino acids: CASSSPQPNEKLFF. The CDR3 coding sequence is TGTGCCAGCAGCTCCCCACAGCCTAATGAAAAACTGTTTTTT. The full variable domain, its missing parts supplied by reference TRBV7-2 and TRBJ1-4, is GAGVSQSPSNKVTEKGKDVELRCDPISGHTALYWYRQSLGQGLEFLIYFQGNSAPDKSGLPSDRFSAERTGGSVSTLTIQRTQQEDSAVYLCASSSPQPNEKLFFGSGTQLSVL.

Only a few counts were recorded for this clonotype. This chain connects TRBV18 to TRBJ1-1; no reliable D call. The CDR3 consists of 16 residues. The germline V gene has CDR1 KGHSH and CDR2 LQKENI. The ends were cut back, 3 bases at V and 0 bases at J, with 14 bases in the middle. CDR3 nucleotide sequence: TGTGCCAGCTCACCTCAGACGTCCTCCTTGAACACTGAAGCTTTCTTT. Translating it yields CASSPQTSSLNTEAFF.

The chain couples TRBV18 to TRBJ2-3; the D is unclear. This CDR3 is built from 13 residues. Germline V gives CDR1 KGHSH, CDR2 LQKENI. With 3 bases removed from V and 2 bases from J, the gap between germline ends came to 6 bases. The CDR3 bases are TGTGCCAGCTCACCGATATTCACAGATACGCAGTATTTT. Protein: CASSPIFTDTQYF.

The chain is built from TRBV18 and TRBJ2-3, with a tentative D call TRBD2 (6 bases). The CDR3 sequence is 16 residues long. Trimming took 0 bases from V and 1 from J, leaving 11 bases between them. Germline V gene data show CDR1 as KGHSH and CDR2 as LQKENI. DNA of the CDR3: TGTGCCAGCTCACCACCCCGACTAGGACGCACAGATACGCAGTATTTT. This codes for CASSPPRLGRTDTQYF.

This chain uses TRBV9 with TRBJ1-2; D remains unclear. V lost 1 base and J lost 5, with 6 bases in between. Germline V gene sequence: CDR1 SGDLS, CDR2 YYNGEE. The CDR3 has 12 residues. CDR3 protein: CASSVLGYGYTF. The CDR3 DNA follows: TGTGCCAGCAGCGTACTAGGGTATGGCTACACCTTC.

This chain joins TRBV10-2 and TRBJ1-1; tentatively, D is TRBD1 (6 bases). Germline V lookup: CDR1 WSHSY, CDR2 SAAADI. V dropped 10 bases and J dropped 2 bases, with 14 bases sitting between them. This CDR3 comprises 13 residues. CDR3 residues: CATTRGANTEAFF. The CDR3 nucleotides read TGCGCCACTACTCGGGGGGCCAACACTGAAGCTTTCTTT.

This clonotype was seen repeatedly, ten times or more. The CDR3 here is CSVEGSTTGELFF. The CDR3 DNA sequence: TGCAGCGTTGAAGGTAGCACCACCGGGGAGCTGTTTTTT. The rearrangement links TRBV29-1 to TRBJ2-2; D gene ambiguous. This CDR3 is 13 amino acids long. V shed 1 base and J shed 4 bases, with 7 bases lying between them. Germline V gene data show CDR1 as SQVTM and CDR2 as ANQGSEA.